A single sample is the source of the 32 T cell receptor beta chains below, sequenced in a study of shared clonotypes between healthy human individuals (dated by TCRdb to the early 2020s). The protocol used for the library was the immunoSEQ multiplex PCR assay. This immuneACCESS table, as held by TCRdb, lists in-frame sequences with V and J called but not all clones. Of the missing ones, under half trace to an unresolved V gene in checked studies; the others have no known cause. The sample table records 2 million to 2.5 million clones; roughly 93% of these occur just once. The top ten constitute about 0.39% of the sample. Sequencing input: naive CD4+ T cells from PBMCs. This specimen's cell subset or site label, per the study, means: CD45RA+ positively selected. The receptor source for this set is a young man in good health. Some clones in this sample may be carry-over from other donors' samples.

The chain employs TRBV28 and TRBJ1-1, with D perhaps TRBD1 (5 bases). Germline CDR1 is MDHEN and CDR2 is SYDVKM. The CDR3 totals 13 residues. V lost 5 bases and J 5 bases, leaving 12 bases between the germline ends. This chain's CDR3 is CASSTTGTTEAFF. Written as DNA, the CDR3 is TGTGCCAGCAGTACAACCGGGACGACTGAAGCTTTCTTT.

The chain uses TRBV19 and TRBJ1-3; D is unresolved. Germline assignment: CDR1 LNHDA and CDR2 SQIVND (reference sequence). The CDR3 has 15 amino acids. Trimming pared 7 bases from V and 0 bases from J, leaving 13 bases between. CDR3 coding DNA: TGTGCCAGTACCACATATGGAAACTCTGGAAACACCATATATTTT. It codes for CASTTYGNSGNTIYF.

On this clone: Distinct nucleotide sequences in the sample also encode this CDR3. J is TRBJ2-7 and V is TRBV19, with D possibly TRBD1 on 7 matching bases. Between the trimmed V and J ends, which lost 4 bases and 4 bases, there was a span of 14 bases. This CDR3 comprises 14 residues. Germline V gives CDR1 LNHDA, CDR2 SQIVND (reference sequence). In DNA form, the CDR3 reads TGTGCCAGTAGTACGCGGGACAGAAGATACGAGCAGTACTTC. Encoded protein: CASSTRDRRYEQYF.

The chain is built from TRBV7-3 and TRBJ1-1, with TRBD1 matching over 11 bases. The ends lost 5 bases at V and 4 bases at J; junction bases unmatched: 3. Germline values: CDR1 SGHTA, CDR2 FQGTGA. The CDR3 sequence is 14 residues long. CDR3 in DNA: TGTGCCAGCAGCAAGGACAGGGGGCTCACTGAAGCTTTCTTT. It yields the protein CASSKDRGLTEAFF.

V is TRBV27 and J is TRBJ2-7; D remains ambiguous. The germline CDR1 and CDR2 sequences are MNHEY and SMNVEV (reference sequence). Trimming cost V 6 bases and J 6 bases, with 15 bases left between them. The CDR3 runs to 13 residues. The CDR3 protein is CASSSSTPSEQYF. The DNA for the CDR3 is TGTGCCAGCAGCTCCTCAACGCCTTCCGAGCAGTACTTC.

In the case of this clone: This CDR3 fails to terminate in the conserved phenylalanine or tryptophan, so it likely reflects a read error. No DNA is shown, since the ends of the CDR3 on it are uncertain; the CDR3 is the one TCRdb lists. This chain links TRBV25-1 with TRBJ1-2; TRBD1, the table's D call, lacks a check against the DNA. The germline V gene has CDR1 MGHDK and CDR2 SYGVNS. The CDR3 adds up to 13 amino acids, both ends counted. The CDR3 loop reads CASSAGTGPYLLL.

The chain joins TRBV4-1 to TRBJ2-1; D gene uncertain. V was cut by 4 bases and J by 4 bases, with 17 bases left in between. Germline CDR1 is MGHRA and CDR2 is YSYEKL. The CDR3 runs to 16 residues. DNA for the CDR3: TGCGCCAGCAGCCTCACCTCGGCAGCAGGATACAATGAGCAGTTCTTC. Its translation is CASSLTSAAGYNEQFF.

The chain employs TRBV2 and TRBJ2-3; 8 positions agree with TRBD1. After removal of 6 bases from V and 0 bases from J, the junction contained 8 bases not matched to a gene. The CDR3 extends over 16 amino acids. From germline, CDR1 is SNHLY and CDR2 FYNNEI. CDR3 DNA: TGTGCCAGCAGCCCAAGGACAGGGCAGAGCACAGATACGCAGTATTTT. Amino acid sequence: CASSPRTGQSTDTQYF.

This clone was detected only once. This sequence joins TRBV30 and TRBJ2-1; 12 positions match TRBD2. CDR3 size: 16 residues. The V gene's germline CDR1 is GTSNPN and CDR2 SVGIG (reference sequence). V was clipped by 2 bases and J by 6 bases; unmatched bases: 8. CDR3: CAWSLPGLAGSNEQFF. CDR3 nucleotide sequence: TGTGCCTGGAGTCTTCCCGGACTAGCGGGATCCAATGAGCAGTTCTTC.

The chain recombines TRBV5-6 with TRBJ2-1; D is ambiguous. The CDR3 has 15 residues. The V gene's germline CDR1 is SGHDT and CDR2 YYEEEE. V shed 3 bases and J shed 5 bases, with 15 bases lying between them. CDR3 DNA sequence: TGTGCCAGCAGCTCCCGTCGGCTAGTTGACAATGAGCAGTTCTTC. It yields the protein CASSSRRLVDNEQFF.

Only one count was recorded for this clone. Other nucleotide sequences from this sample produce the same CDR3. This chain joins TRBV7-3 and TRBJ2-3; D is undetermined. Trimming left V 2 bases short and J 2 bases short, with 5 bases between. Germline V gene sequence: CDR1 SGHTA, CDR2 FQGTGA. This CDR3 is built from 13 residues. CDR3 protein: CASSLSPTDTQYF. For the CDR3, the DNA is TGTGCCAGCAGCTTATCCCCCACAGATACGCAGTATTTT.

The gene calls are TRBV6-5 and TRBJ2-7; D is possibly TRBD1 (6 bases). The V gene lost 8 bases and the J gene lost 6 bases, with 11 bases spanning the gap. The length of the CDR3 is 11 residues. Germline V CDR1 and CDR2: MNHEY, SVGAGI. Here the CDR3 reads CASRQGTEQYF. For the CDR3, the DNA is TGTGCCAGCCGGCAGGGGACCGAGCAGTACTTC.

V gene TRBV18 combines with J gene TRBJ1-1; D is unclear. The germline V and J ends were trimmed by 8 bases and 5 bases, with 12 bases remaining between them. CDR3 length: 12 residues. CDR1 is KGHSH, CDR2 LQKENI, per germline. This CDR3 is CASSAGRTEAFF. CDR3 DNA sequence: TGTGCCAGCAGTGCAGGACGGACTGAAGCTTTCTTT.

Regarding this clone: Other DNA sequences within the sample encode an identical CDR3. The rearrangement uses TRBV5-1 and TRBJ2-7; 9 bases agree with TRBD2. The V segment lost 0 bases and the J segment 2 bases; nucleotides outside the gene matches: 3. Germline V gene lookup returns CDR1 SGHRS and CDR2 YFSETQ. The CDR3 has 15 residues. CDR3 protein: CASSLASGVAYEQYF. Written as DNA, the CDR3 is TGCGCCAGCAGCTTGGCTAGCGGGGTCGCCTACGAGCAGTACTTC.

This sequence joins TRBV5-1 and TRBJ1-2, with D tentatively TRBD1 (5 bases). V shed 0 bases and J shed 7 bases, with 13 bases lying between them. In germline, CDR1 is SGHRS, CDR2 YFSETQ. There are 14 residues in the CDR3. CDR3 nucleotides: TGCGCCAGCAGCTTGGGTACCAGACAGTCTGGCTACACCTTC. Protein sequence: CASSLGTRQSGYTF.

The chain recombines TRBV6-1 with TRBJ1-2; D unclear. Germline-derived CDR1 and CDR2 are MNHNS and SASEGT. CDR3 length equals 12 residues. Deletions cut 0 bases from V and 7 bases from J, with 6 bases between. This chain's CDR3 is CASSEAAFGYTF. In nucleotides, the CDR3 is TGTGCCAGCAGTGAAGCAGCCTTTGGCTACACCTTC.

V and J are TRBV5-4 and TRBJ1-3; TRBD1 aligns across 9 bases. The CDR3 extends over 15 amino acids. CDR1 SGHNT and CDR2 YYREEE come from the germline V gene (reference sequence). Trimming cost V 4 bases and J 3 bases; bases outside gene matches: 5. The CDR3 loop reads CASSKQGANGNTIYF. In DNA form, the CDR3 reads TGTGCCAGCAGCAAACAGGGGGCTAATGGAAACACCATATATTTT.

The chain combines TRBV6-5 with TRBJ2-1, with 11 bases matching TRBD1. This CDR3 has 15 residues. The J segment lost 14 bases and the V segment lost 2 bases, leaving 11 bases of the junction unmatched. Germline loops: CDR1 MNHEY, CDR2 SVGAGI. The CDR3 sequence is CASSYEAGTGGVKFF. In nucleotides, the CDR3 is TGTGCCAGCAGTTACGAGGCCGGGACAGGGGGAGTGAAGTTCTTC.

The chain carries TRBV28 and TRBJ1-2; 8 bases agree with TRBD1. Per germline, CDR1 MDHEN and CDR2 SYDVKM. The V gene end was trimmed by 4 bases and the J gene end by 4 bases; junction bases not matched to a gene: 5. The CDR3 runs to 14 residues. DNA of the CDR3: TGTGCCAGCAGTTCGTTGGACAGGGCCTATGGCTACACCTTC. Translation gives CASSSLDRAYGYTF.

The chain carries TRBV6-1 and TRBJ2-3, with 7 bases matching TRBD2. Unmatched junction bases numbered 4, after V lost 0 bases and J lost 10 bases. From germline, CDR1 is MNHNS and CDR2 SASEGT. The CDR3 length is 13 residues. The CDR3 sequence: CASSEAGGSAQYF. The CDR3 DNA follows: TGTGCCAGCAGTGAAGCAGGCGGGAGTGCGCAGTATTTT.

The CDR3 loop is CASSPGRIEETQYF. In nucleotides, the CDR3 is TGTGCCAGCAGTCCCGGGAGGATTGAGGAGACCCAGTACTTC. The chain links TRBV2 to TRBJ2-5; 7 bases line up with TRBD2. This CDR3 has 14 residues. Germline V gene data show CDR1 as SNHLY and CDR2 as FYNNEI. V trimming: 5 bases; J trimming: 5 bases; junction bases outside the gene matches: 8.

The chain joins TRBV29-1 to TRBJ2-1; 8 bases are a match to TRBD1. Per germline, CDR1 SQVTM and CDR2 ANQGSEA. The CDR3 consists of 15 residues. Unmatched junction bases numbered 10, after V lost 7 bases and J lost 2 bases. The CDR3 here is CSESPTGATYNEQFF. The CDR3 nucleotides are TGCAGCGAATCCCCGACAGGGGCCACCTACAATGAGCAGTTCTTC.

V usage is TRBV6-1 and J usage is TRBJ2-7; 7 positions match TRBD2. V was pared by 2 bases and J by 4 bases, with 17 bases of the junction left unmatched. The CDR3 is made up of 18 amino acids. Germline V gene data show CDR1 as MNHNS and CDR2 as SASEGT. The CDR3 reads CASSESGTLGRAAYEQYF. CDR3 coding DNA: TGTGCCAGCAGTGAATCCGGGACGCTAGGGAGGGCCGCATACGAGCAGTACTTC.

The chain couples TRBV4-2 to TRBJ2-5, with 8 nucleotides matching TRBD2. CDR1 and CDR2 from the germline V gene are LGHNA and YNFKEQ. CDR3 length: 15 residues. V shed 2 bases and J 3 bases; nucleotides not matched to a gene: 5. This chain's CDR3 is CASSQPGRDEETQYF. In nucleotides, the CDR3 is TGTGCCAGCAGCCAACCCGGGAGGGACGAAGAGACCCAGTACTTC.

The CDR3 DNA reads TGTGCCTGGAGTTGGACCGGACAGGGGGCGCTTTGGACCTTC. It encodes CAWSWTGQGALWTF. The chain is built from TRBV30 and TRBJ1-2, with 11 positions matching TRBD1. Germline CDR1 GTSNPN, CDR2 SVGIG (reference sequence). V shed 2 bases, J shed 14 bases, and the junction held 13 bases outside the gene matches. This CDR3 comprises 14 residues.

This chain joins TRBV28 and TRBJ2-2, with TRBD2 matching 10 bases. Germline V gives CDR1 MDHEN, CDR2 SYDVKM. CDR3 length: 15 residues. With V trimmed by 5 bases and J by 5 bases, 5 bases remained unmatched. The CDR3 is CASSIPSGSTGELFF. The DNA of the CDR3 is TGTGCCAGCAGTATACCTAGCGGGAGTACCGGGGAGCTGTTTTTT.

This clone is a singleton in its sample. The chain uses TRBV9 and TRBJ2-1; 14 nucleotides align to TRBD2. Germline V gene data show CDR1 as SGDLS and CDR2 as YYNGEE. This CDR3 has 20 residues. The junction had 17 bases not matched to a gene; V was cut back by 0 bases and J by 9 bases. CDR3 region: CASSVAPPGTSGSSESEQFF. The CDR3 nucleotides read TGTGCCAGCAGCGTAGCCCCCCCCGGGACTAGCGGGAGCTCAGAATCTGAGCAGTTCTTC.

The chain couples TRBV25-1 to TRBJ1-3, with 9 bases fitting TRBD1. This CDR3 spans 17 amino acids. Germline CDR1 is MGHDK and CDR2 is SYGVNS. The V gene end was trimmed by 5 bases and the J gene end by 0 bases; junction bases not matched to a gene: 8. CDR3 coding DNA: TGTGCCAGCAGTTATCGACAGGGGGGCCTCTCTGGAAACACCATATATTTT. It translates to CASSYRQGGLSGNTIYF.

This chain links TRBV5-1 with TRBJ2-7; 8 positions agree with TRBD1. The germline CDR1 and CDR2 sequences are SGHRS and YFSETQ. The CDR3 contains 15 residues. With V trimmed by 1 base and J by 3 bases, 6 bases remained unmatched. In DNA form, the CDR3 reads TGCGCCAGCAGCTTGTCAGGGGGCCGAAACTACGAGCAGTACTTC. Its protein product is CASSLSGGRNYEQYF.

This chain connects TRBV28 to TRBJ1-4; 8 nucleotides align to TRBD1. V shed 5 bases, J shed 7 bases, and the junction held 9 bases outside the gene matches. The CDR3 has 15 amino acids. Germline CDR1 is MDHEN and CDR2 is SYDVKM. The DNA of the CDR3 is TGTGCCAGCAGTCCCTGGACAGGGCTGGCTGAAAAACTGTTTTTT. Translated, it gives CASSPWTGLAEKLFF.

This clone occurred once. The chain carries TRBV21-1 and TRBJ2-1. TRBV21-1 is a pseudogene locus. The CDR3 consists of 17 residues. CDR3 coding DNA: TGTGCCAGCAGCAAAGAAGGGTTGAAGTTCCGGCACAATGAGCAGTTCTTC. Translation gives CASSKEGLKFRHNEQFF.

The rearrangement links TRBV19 to TRBJ1-5, with TRBD1 matching 7 bases. This CDR3 region has 15 residues. The V and J ends lost 9 bases and 4 bases, in that order; junction bases with no gene match: 12. From germline, CDR1 is LNHDA and CDR2 SQIVND (reference sequence). The CDR3 nucleotides read TGTGCCAGCTCAGATGGGACAGTGGCTAATCAGCCCCAGCATTTT. Translated: CASSDGTVANQPQHF.